Below are 30 T cell receptor beta chains sequenced from a single sample in a study of OX40 agonist ivuxolimab in advanced cancers. Measured with immunoSEQ multiplex PCR; TCRdb has only the in-frame clones, and not every one. The data hold about 50,000 clones, with roughly 77% observed a single time. Sequenced material: CD4+ or CD8+ T cells sorted from blood, taken in a trial of the OX40 agonist ivuxolimab. The receptors stem from an adult with an advanced solid tumor such as melanoma, head and neck, liver or kidney cancer.

The sample holds one count of this clone. The gene calls are TRBV29-1 and TRBJ2-1, with TRBD1 identical over 8 bases. Unmatched junction bases numbered 9, after V lost 4 bases and J lost 4 bases. The CDR3 length is 15 residues. CDR1 SQVTM and CDR2 ANQGSEA come from the germline V gene. CDR3 sequence (DNA): TGCAGCGTTGTCCCCGGGACAGGCGAATACAATGAGCAGTTCTTC. It yields the protein CSVVPGTGEYNEQFF.

The V gene is TRBV18, the J gene TRBJ2-7, with D possibly being TRBD1 (5 bases). V lost 3 bases and J lost 5, with 14 bases in between. Germline V lookup: CDR1 KGHSH, CDR2 LQKENI. The CDR3 totals 14 residues. CDR3 protein: CASSPVVRADEQYF. CDR3 in DNA: TGTGCCAGCTCACCGGTTGTCAGGGCGGACGAGCAGTACTTC.

The V and J genes are TRBV5-4 and TRBJ2-7; TRBD1 aligns across 7 bases. In germline, CDR1 is SGHNT, CDR2 YYREEE (reference sequence). Trimming at V came to 4 bases and at J to 6 bases, leaving 16 bases not matched to a gene. This CDR3 has 16 amino acids. The CDR3 is CASSPRDSRSYSEQYF. The CDR3 DNA is TGTGCCAGCAGCCCCCGGGACAGTCGGAGCTATAGCGAGCAGTACTTC.

The chain recombines TRBV5-4 with TRBJ2-7; D is unresolved. V dropped 1 base and J dropped 4 bases, with 6 bases sitting between them. Germline lookup yields CDR1 SGHNT and CDR2 YYREEE (reference sequence). The CDR3 consists of 12 residues. CDR3 sequence (DNA): TGTGCCAGCAGCTTGTGGGGTTACGAGCAGTACTTC. Residues: CASSLWGYEQYF. Looking up the rest from reference TRBV5-4 and TRBJ2-7 gives the full variable domain: ETGVTQSPTHLIKTRGQQVTLRCSSQSGHNTVSWYQQALGQGPQFIFQYYREEENGRGNFPPRFSGLQFPNYSSELNVNALELDDSALYLCASSLWGYEQYFGPGTRLTVT.

This clone was counted only a few times. The chain links TRBV5-4 to TRBJ2-7; 11 nucleotides match TRBD1. This CDR3 contains 12 residues. The germline V gene encodes CDR1 SGHNT and CDR2 YYREEE (reference sequence). Trimming at V came to 8 bases and at J to 5 bases, leaving 3 bases not matched to a gene. CDR3 coding DNA: TGTGCCAGTGGACAGGGGGCCCACGAGCAGTACTTC. Its protein is CASGQGAHEQYF.

CDR3 sequence reads: CAWSPWKGDVYEQYF. CDR3 DNA: TGTGCCTGGAGTCCCTGGAAGGGGGATGTCTACGAGCAGTACTTC. The chain recombines TRBV30 with TRBJ2-7, with a weak D call TRBD1 (6 bases). The CDR3 extends over 15 amino acids. CDR1 is GTSNPN, CDR2 SVGIG, per germline (reference sequence). Trimming shortened V by 2 bases and J by 3 bases, and 17 bases separated the two germline ends.

The V call is TRBV6-5, the J call TRBJ2-7; D might be TRBD1 (5 bases). V dropped 4 bases and J dropped 0 bases, with 13 bases sitting between them. Germline CDR1 is MNHEY and CDR2 is SVGAGI. CDR3 length: 15 amino acids. The CDR3 loop is CASSFRAERSYEQYF. CDR3 DNA: TGTGCCAGCAGTTTCAGGGCAGAACGCTCCTACGAGCAGTACTTC.

The chain carries TRBV30 and TRBJ1-1; 7 bases are shared with TRBD1. J gave up 5 bases and V 6 bases, and 12 bases lay outside the gene matches. The germline V gene encodes CDR1 GTSNPN and CDR2 SVGIG (reference sequence). The CDR3 loop spans 14 amino acids. Here the CDR3 DNA reads TGTGCCTGTGGTCCCCAGGGGGGTAAGACTGAAGCTTTCTTT. This translates into CACGPQGGKTEAFF.

The J gene is TRBJ1-5, the V gene TRBV27, with 7 bases identical to TRBD1. V lost 2 bases and J lost 7; bases outside the gene matches: 8. The CDR3 covers 15 residues. The germline V gene has CDR1 MNHEY and CDR2 SMNVEV (reference sequence). The CDR3 DNA reads TGTGCCAGCAGTTTAGGAACAGGGGCAGGGCAGCCCCAGCATTTT. It yields the protein CASSLGTGAGQPQHF.

A note on this clone: Germline is not matched at one junction end, which may reflect a read error. The V call is TRBV7-2, the J call TRBJ2-5; 7 bases agree with TRBD2. Looked up from germline, CDR1 is SGHTA and CDR2 is FQGNSA. The CDR3 extends over 14 amino acids. The CDR3 DNA is TGTGCCAGCAGCTTATCCCTTGCTAGCGGCCTACTAAACTTC. It codes for CASSLSLASGLLNF.

The rearrangement joins TRBV7-2 to TRBJ2-7, with 7 bases fitting TRBD2. Germline V gives CDR1 SGHTA, CDR2 FQGNSA. The CDR3 length is 13 residues. With 7 bases clipped from V and 3 bases from J, the junction kept 6 bases outside the gene matches. Here the CDR3 reads CASTWGGDYEQYF. In DNA, the CDR3 is TGTGCCAGCACCTGGGGGGGAGACTACGAGCAGTACTTC.

J is TRBJ2-3 and V is TRBV7-6; D gene ambiguous. V shed 6 bases and J shed 1 base, with 8 bases lying between them. CDR3 length: 13 residues. Germline V gene lookup returns CDR1 SGHVS and CDR2 FNYEAQ. The CDR3 reads CASSSLGTDTQYF. For the CDR3, the DNA is TGTGCCAGCAGTTCTTTGGGCACAGATACGCAGTATTTT.

This clone has only one observation. This sequence joins TRBV7-2 and TRBJ2-1; no reliable D call. This CDR3 region has 13 residues. V gave up 6 bases and J gave up 3 bases, with 9 bases separating them. Per the germline V gene, CDR1 is SGHTA and CDR2 is FQGNSA. CDR3 in DNA: TGTGCCAGCAGTGCGGCGAGCTACAATGAGCAGTTCTTC. This codes for CASSAASYNEQFF. The variable domain in full, completed from reference TRBV7-2 and TRBJ2-1, reads GAGVSQSPSNKVTEKGKDVELRCDPISGHTALYWYRQSLGQGLEFLIYFQGNSAPDKSGLPSDRFSAERTGGSVSTLTIQRTQQEDSAVYLCASSAASYNEQFFGPGTRLTVL.

V is TRBV2 and J is TRBJ2-1; 11 bases are a match to TRBD1. V shed 8 bases, J shed 4 bases, and the junction held 4 bases outside the gene matches. Per germline, CDR1 SNHLY and CDR2 FYNNEI. The CDR3 length is 14 residues. The CDR3 region has the DNA TGTGCCAGCGGGGGGACAGGGGGGTACAATGAGCAGTTCTTC. Translating gives CASGGTGGYNEQFF.

This clone was seen a few times. The V call is TRBV10-1, the J call TRBJ1-4; D is undetermined. From germline, CDR1 is WNHNN and CDR2 SYGVQD (reference sequence). The CDR3 is 13 amino acids. The germline V and J ends were trimmed by 5 bases and 8 bases, with 12 bases remaining between them. The CDR3 bases are TGCGCCAGCAGTCCGGGCCCAGCAGAAAAACTGTTTTTT. Protein product: CASSPGPAEKLFF.

The V gene is TRBV7-8, the J gene TRBJ1-1, with 8 bases lining up with TRBD1. Germline V gives CDR1 SGHVS, CDR2 FQNEAQ. The CDR3 sequence is 16 residues long. The V and J ends lost 1 base and 1 base, in that order; junction bases with no gene match: 5. CDR3 loop: CASSLGAGGSNTEAFF. The CDR3 DNA reads as TGTGCCAGCAGCTTAGGGGCAGGGGGCTCGAACACTGAAGCTTTCTTT.

The chain couples TRBV14 to TRBJ1-5; maybe TRBD1 (5 bases). This CDR3 has 18 amino acids. Trimming removed 1 base from V and 1 base from J, with 17 bases in between. Germline CDR1 SGHDN, CDR2 FVKESK. Here the CDR3 DNA reads TGTGCCAGCAGCCAAGGAAGGTATCCGGGACGAAGCAATCAGCCCCAGCATTTT. This encodes CASSQGRYPGRSNQPQHF.

The V call is TRBV5-6, the J call TRBJ2-7; D is perhaps TRBD2 (5 bases). Looked up from germline, CDR1 is SGHDT and CDR2 is YYEEEE. Deletions cut 1 base from V and 4 bases from J, with 15 bases between. The CDR3 runs 15 residues. The CDR3 protein is CASSLTRPEVYEQYF. CDR3 bases: TGTGCCAGCAGCTTGACGAGACCGGAGGTTTACGAGCAGTACTTC. The complete variable domain, with remaining parts taken from reference TRBV5-6 and TRBJ2-7, reads DAGVTQSPTHLIKTRGQQVTLRCSPKSGHDTVSWYQQALGQGPQFIFQYYEEEERQRGNFPDRFSGHQFPNYSSELNVNALLLGDSALYLCASSLTRPEVYEQYFGPGTRLTVT.

The gene calls are TRBV19 and TRBJ1-2; D remains ambiguous. CDR3 length equals 14 residues. V was pared by 5 bases and J by 3 bases, with 13 bases between. CDR1 is LNHDA and CDR2 is SQIVND in the germline V gene (reference sequence). CDR3 bases: TGTGCCAGTAGTCTGGGTGGGATTGACTATGGCTACACCTTC. It specifies CASSLGGIDYGYTF.

The V gene is TRBV27, the J gene TRBJ2-7; D call uncertain. Per germline, CDR1 MNHEY and CDR2 SMNVEV (reference sequence). V lost 4 bases and J 1 base, leaving 17 bases between the germline ends. The CDR3 runs 16 residues. CDR3 sequence reads: CASSSTESSASYEQYF. The CDR3 region has the DNA TGTGCCAGCAGTTCTACGGAGTCAAGCGCGTCCTACGAGCAGTACTTC.

The V call is TRBV29-1, the J call TRBJ2-1, with D unclear. CDR3 length equals 11 residues. Deletions cut 0 bases from V and 10 bases from J, with 7 bases between. CDR1 is SQVTM, CDR2 ANQGSEA, per germline. The CDR3: CSVEEAWEQFF. For the CDR3, the DNA is TGCAGCGTTGAAGAAGCGTGGGAGCAGTTCTTC.

This sequence joins TRBV29-1 and TRBJ1-1, with D perhaps matching TRBD1 (6 bases). V lost 2 bases and J lost 7, with 11 bases in between. This CDR3 has 12 residues. Germline V lookup: CDR1 SQVTM, CDR2 ANQGSEA. The CDR3 DNA reads TGCAGCGTTGAACATGACAGGCTTGAAGCTTTCTTT. Residues: CSVEHDRLEAFF.

This clone was picked up a small number of times. The V call is TRBV29-1, the J call TRBJ1-2; TRBD1 agrees at 7 bases. Germline V lookup: CDR1 SQVTM, CDR2 ANQGSEA. Trimming removed 4 bases from V and 8 bases from J; junction bases left unmatched: 16. This CDR3 comprises 15 residues. The DNA of the CDR3 is TGCAGCGTTGGGCGCAGACAGGGCCCGGTTGGGGGCTACACCTTC. This translates into CSVGRRQGPVGGYTF.

The V gene is TRBV6-4, the J gene TRBJ2-3; 7 positions agree with TRBD2. Germline CDR1 and CDR2: MRHNA and SNTAGT. This CDR3 contains 13 residues. The junction had 2 bases not matched to a gene; V was cut back by 2 bases and J by 6 bases. The CDR3 region has the DNA TGTGCCAGCAGTGACCATAGCGGGGATACGCAGTATTTT. Amino acid sequence: CASSDHSGDTQYF.

This clone was observed a handful of times. This chain connects TRBV5-6 to TRBJ2-7, with 7 bases identical to TRBD1. After removal of 0 bases from V and 2 bases from J, the junction contained 8 bases not matched to a gene. CDR1 SGHDT and CDR2 YYEEEE come from the germline V gene. The CDR3 runs to 16 residues. CDR3 sequence (DNA): TGTGCCAGCAGCTTGGCCAGGGGGAATTCGGCCTACGAGCAGTACTTC. Translating gives CASSLARGNSAYEQYF.

The V gene is TRBV25-1, the J gene TRBJ2-1; no clear D gene. V was pared by 5 bases and J by 6 bases, with 17 bases between. CDR1 is MGHDK, CDR2 SYGVNS, per germline. The CDR3 extends over 15 amino acids. CDR3 protein: CASSPPPFSSNEQFF. CDR3 bases: TGTGCCAGCAGTCCCCCCCCCTTCAGCAGCAATGAGCAGTTCTTC.

This clone was seen a few times. The chain is built from TRBV29-1 and TRBJ2-1; possibly TRBD1 for D (6 bases). CDR3 length: 13 residues. V gave up 7 bases and J gave up 2 bases, with 12 bases separating them. The V gene's germline CDR1 is SQVTM and CDR2 ANQGSEA. The CDR3 region has the DNA TGCAGCGCCGGGACAAGGACCTACAATGAGCAGTTCTTC. Protein sequence: CSAGTRTYNEQFF.

This chain joins TRBV5-6 and TRBJ1-2; D ambiguous. The CDR3 has 13 residues. Germline V CDR1 and CDR2: SGHDT, YYEEEE. V was pared by 1 base and J by 4 bases, with 8 bases between. CDR3: CASSLPEGYGYTF. The CDR3 DNA sequence: TGTGCCAGCAGCTTGCCGGAGGGCTATGGCTACACCTTC.

This chain connects TRBV6-1 to TRBJ1-2; a weak D match, TRBD1 (6 bases). V shed 4 bases and J shed 1 base, with 7 bases lying between them. The germline CDR1 and CDR2 sequences are MNHNS and SASEGT. This CDR3 comprises 13 residues. DNA for the CDR3: TGTGCCAGCAGTGGGACAGATAACTATGGCTACACCTTC. Protein sequence: CASSGTDNYGYTF.

The chain combines TRBV5-1 with TRBJ2-7; 14 nucleotides align to TRBD2. Germline V CDR1 and CDR2: SGHRS, YFSETQ. V was pared by 0 bases and J by 3 bases, with 2 bases of the junction left unmatched. The CDR3 spans 16 residues. Here the CDR3 reads CASSLAGTSGGYEQYF. In DNA form, the CDR3 reads TGCGCCAGCAGCTTGGCCGGGACTAGCGGGGGCTACGAGCAGTACTTC. Full variable domain (outside the CDR3, taken from reference TRBV5-1 and TRBJ2-7): KAGVTQTPRYLIKTRGQQVTLSCSPISGHRSVSWYQQTPGQGLQFLFEYFSETQRNKGNFPGRFSGRQFSNSRSEMNVSTLELGDSALYLCASSLAGTSGGYEQYFGPGTRLTVT.